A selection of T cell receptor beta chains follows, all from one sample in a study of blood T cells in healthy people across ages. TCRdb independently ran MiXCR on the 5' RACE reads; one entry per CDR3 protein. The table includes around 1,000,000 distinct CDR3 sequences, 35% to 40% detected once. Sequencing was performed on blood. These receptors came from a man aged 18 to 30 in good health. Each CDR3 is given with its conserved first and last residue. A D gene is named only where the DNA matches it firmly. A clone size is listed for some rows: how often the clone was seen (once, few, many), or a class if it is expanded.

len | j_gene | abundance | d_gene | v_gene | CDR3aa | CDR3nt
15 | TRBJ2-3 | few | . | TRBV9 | CASSSRDGRTDTQYF | TGTGCCAGCAGCTCCCGAGACGGAAGAACAGATACGCAGTATTTT
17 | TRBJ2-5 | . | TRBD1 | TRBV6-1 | CASSQQLHRQGEETQYF | TGTGCCAGCAGCCAACAGCTTCACCGACAGGGTGAAGAGACCCAGTACTTC
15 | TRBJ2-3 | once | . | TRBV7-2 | CATKPGTQTTDTRYF | TGTGCCACCAAGCCCGGGACGCAAACCACAGATACGCGGTATTTT
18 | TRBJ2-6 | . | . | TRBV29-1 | CSVGEGDSYNSGANVLTF | TGCAGCGTTGGGGAGGGGGACAGTTATAACTCTGGGGCCAACGTCCTGACTTTC
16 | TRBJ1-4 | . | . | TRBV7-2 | CASSSGWSGDGGKLFF | TGTGCCAGCAGCTCCGGGTGGTCAGGGGATGGTGGAAAACTGTTTTTT
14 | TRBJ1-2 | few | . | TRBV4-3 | CASSQEVFSYGYTF | TGCGCCAGCAGCCAAGAGGTCTTTTCTTATGGCTACACCTTC
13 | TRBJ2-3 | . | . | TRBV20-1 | CSAGTGETETQYF | TGCAGTGCTGGAACCGGAGAGACAGAGACGCAGTATTTT
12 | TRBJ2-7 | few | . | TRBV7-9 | CASSMNTYEQYF | TGTGCCAGCAGCATGAACACCTACGAGCAGTACTTC
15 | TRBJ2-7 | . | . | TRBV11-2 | CASSLAPTSSYEQYF | TGTGCCAGCAGCTTAGCTCCGACAAGCTCCTACGAGCAGTACTTC
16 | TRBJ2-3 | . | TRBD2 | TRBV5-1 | CASSLTSDASTDTQYF | TGCGCCAGCAGCCTGACTAGCGATGCTAGCACAGATACGCAGTATTTT
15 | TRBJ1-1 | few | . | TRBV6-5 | CASSYSTSGYTEAFF | TGTGCCAGCAGTTACTCGACGTCCGGATACACTGAAGCTTTCTTT
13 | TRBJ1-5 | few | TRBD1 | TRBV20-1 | CSARGQGGQPQHF | TGCAGTGCTAGAGGACAGGGAGGTCAGCCCCAGCATTTT
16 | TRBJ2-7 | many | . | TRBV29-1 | CSVELRKWGSYNEQYF | TGCAGCGTTGAATTGCGGAAATGGGGTTCCTACAATGAGCAGTACTTC
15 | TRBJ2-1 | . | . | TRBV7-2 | CASSLVKEGLETQFF | TGTGCCAGCAGCTTAGTAAAGGAGGGCCTTGAGACCCAGTTCTTC
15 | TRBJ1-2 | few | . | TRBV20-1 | CSARDLGQGYYGYTF | TGCAGTGCTAGAGATCTTGGCCAGGGATACTATGGCTACACCTTC
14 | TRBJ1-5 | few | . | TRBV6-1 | CASSVPYIGQPQHF | TGTGCCAGCAGTGTCCCATATATAGGACAGCCCCAGCATTTT
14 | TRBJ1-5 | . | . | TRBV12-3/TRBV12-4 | CASSFGVRGQPQHF | TGTGCCAGCAGTTTCGGGGTCAGGGGTCAGCCCCAGCATTTT
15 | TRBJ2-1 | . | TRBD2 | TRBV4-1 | CASSPGRAGPNEQFF | TGCGCCAGCAGCCCCGGCCGAGCGGGGCCTAATGAGCAGTTCTTC
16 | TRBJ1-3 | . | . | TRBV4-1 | CASSQEAGSSGNTIYF | TGCGCCAGCAGCCAAGAAGCAGGGAGCTCTGGAAACACCATATATTTT
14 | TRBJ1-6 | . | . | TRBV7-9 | CASSFERFNSPLHF | TGTGCCAGCAGCTTTGAAAGGTTCAATTCACCCCTCCACTTT
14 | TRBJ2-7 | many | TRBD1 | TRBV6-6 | CASSPQGATYEQYF | TGTGCCAGCAGCCCCCAGGGGGCTACCTACGAGCAGTACTTC
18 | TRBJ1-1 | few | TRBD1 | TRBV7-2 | CASSPNVPGQGSNTEAFF | TGTGCCAGCAGCCCAAACGTCCCGGGACAGGGTTCGAACACTGAAGCTTTCTTT
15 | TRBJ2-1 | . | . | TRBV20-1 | CSATLTGSGQETQFF | TGCAGTGCTACCTTGACAGGCTCCGGCCAAGAGACCCAGTTCTTC
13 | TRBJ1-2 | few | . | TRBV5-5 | CASIGGQFYGYTF | TGTGCCAGCATCGGTGGGCAGTTCTATGGCTACACCTTC
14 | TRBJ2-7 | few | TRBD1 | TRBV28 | CASSFQTGGYEQYF | TGTGCCAGCAGTTTCCAGACAGGGGGCTACGAGCAGTACTTC
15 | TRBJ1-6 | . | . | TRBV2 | CASSIPGRNNSPLHF | TGTGCCAGCAGTATCCCGGGACGCAATAATTCACCCCTCCACTTT
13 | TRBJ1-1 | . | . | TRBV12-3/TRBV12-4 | CASSFNMGTEAFF | TGTGCCAGCAGTTTTAACATGGGGACTGAAGCTTTCTTT
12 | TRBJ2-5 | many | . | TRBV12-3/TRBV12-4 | CASRGSQETQYF | TGTGCCAGCAGGGGAAGTCAAGAGACCCAGTACTTC
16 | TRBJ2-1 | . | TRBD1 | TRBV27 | CASSSYTGVSYNEQFF | TGTGCCAGCAGTTCTTATACAGGGGTCTCCTACAATGAGCAGTTCTTC
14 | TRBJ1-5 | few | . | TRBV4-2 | CASSHPLGGQPQHF | TGTGCCAGCAGCCACCCGTTAGGCGGGCAGCCCCAGCATTTT
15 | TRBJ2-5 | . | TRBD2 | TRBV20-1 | CSALNAGTSSDVRYF | TGCAGTGCTCTCAACGCCGGGACTAGTTCGGATGTGCGGTACTTC
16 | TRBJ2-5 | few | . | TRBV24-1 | CATSDLAGIEGETQYF | TGTGCCACCAGTGATTTGGCCGGGATTGAGGGAGAGACCCAGTACTTC
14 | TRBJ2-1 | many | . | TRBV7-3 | CASSLGGNNNEQFF | TGTGCCAGCAGCTTAGGAGGTAATAACAATGAGCAGTTCTTC
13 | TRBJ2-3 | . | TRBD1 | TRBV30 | CAWSGQGGDTQYF | TGTGCCTGGAGTGGACAGGGGGGGGATACGCAGTATTTT
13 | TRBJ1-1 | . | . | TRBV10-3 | CAISGDQNTEAFF | TGTGCCATCAGTGGGGACCAGAACACTGAAGCTTTCTTT
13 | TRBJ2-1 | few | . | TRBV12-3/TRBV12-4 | CASSLVQGTEQFF | TGTGCCAGCAGTTTAGTCCAGGGAACTGAGCAGTTCTTC
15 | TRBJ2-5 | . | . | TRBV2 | CASSEPGHQVETQYF | TGTGCCAGCAGTGAGCCGGGTCACCAGGTAGAGACCCAGTACTTC
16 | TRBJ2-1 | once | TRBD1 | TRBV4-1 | CASSQPRDRVGDEQFF | TGCGCCAGCAGCCAACCGCGGGACAGGGTAGGCGATGAGCAGTTCTTC
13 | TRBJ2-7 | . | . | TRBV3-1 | CASRAQGTYEQYF | TGTGCCAGCAGGGCACAGGGAACCTACGAGCAGTACTTC
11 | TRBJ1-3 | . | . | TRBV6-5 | CASLAGNTIYF | TGTGCCAGCCTGGCTGGAAACACCATATATTTT
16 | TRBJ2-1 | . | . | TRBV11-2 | CASSLGTLTSYNEQFF | TGTGCCAGCAGCTTAGGGACACTAACCTCCTACAATGAGCAGTTCTTC
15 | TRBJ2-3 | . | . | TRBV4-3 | CASSQGSQGTDTQYF | TGCGCCAGCAGCCAAGGCTCCCAGGGTACAGATACGCAGTATTTT